The clone carrying this T cell receptor beta chain was recorded a few times. Employing constant-segment primers, 5'RACE generated TCR alpha and TCR beta cDNA libraries bearing sample barcodes and UMIs. Using its own MiXCR run on the 5' RACE reads, TCRdb lists one record per CDR3 protein. The data hold approximately 250,000 distinct CDR3 sequences, with 15% observed a single time. This CDR3 comprises 15 residues. The germline V gene has CDR1 SGHRS and CDR2 YFSETQ. Trimming shortened V by 2 bases and J by 0 bases, and 9 bases separated the two germline ends. This specimen belongs to a study of T-cell memory formation after mild COVID-19.

Sequencing was done on a sample of PBMCs or a T cell subset sorted from them (not recorded which). This receptor was identified in an adult woman who had mild COVID-19 (a few samples of this study predate the infection). Cell type and time point are not known. This sequence joins TRBV5-1 and TRBJ2-1; D is uncertain. The CDR3 protein is CASSLHTGSYNEQFF. CDR3 in DNA: TGCGCCAGCAGCTTACATACCGGCTCCTACAATGAGCAGTTCTTC. Variable domain in full (rest from reference TRBV5-1 and TRBJ2-1): KAGVTQTPRYLIKTRGQQVTLSCSPISGHRSVSWYQQTPGQGLQFLFEYFSETQRNKGNFPGRFSGRQFSNSRSEMNVSTLELGDSALYLCASSLHTGSYNEQFFGPGTRLTVL.